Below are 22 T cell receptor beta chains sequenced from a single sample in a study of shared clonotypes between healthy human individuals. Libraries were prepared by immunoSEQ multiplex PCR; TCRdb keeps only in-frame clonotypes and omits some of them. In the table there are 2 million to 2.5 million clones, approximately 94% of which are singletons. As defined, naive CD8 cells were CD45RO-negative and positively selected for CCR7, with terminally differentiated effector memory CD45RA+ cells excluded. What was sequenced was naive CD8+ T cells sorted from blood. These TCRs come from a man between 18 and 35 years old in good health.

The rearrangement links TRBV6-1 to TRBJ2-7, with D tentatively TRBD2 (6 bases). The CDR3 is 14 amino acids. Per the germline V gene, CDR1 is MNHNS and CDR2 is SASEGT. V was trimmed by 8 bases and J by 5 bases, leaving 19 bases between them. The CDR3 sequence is CASLLQEGFNEQYF. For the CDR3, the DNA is TGTGCCAGCCTCCTCCAGGAGGGCTTCAACGAGCAGTACTTC.

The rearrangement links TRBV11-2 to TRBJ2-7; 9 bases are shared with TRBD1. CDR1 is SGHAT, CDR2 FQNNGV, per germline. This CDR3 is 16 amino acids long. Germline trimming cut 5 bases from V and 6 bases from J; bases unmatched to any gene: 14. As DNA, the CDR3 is TGTGCCAGCAGCCAATCAACAGGGGGCCCTCTCAGCGAGCAGTACTTC. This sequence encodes CASSQSTGGPLSEQYF.

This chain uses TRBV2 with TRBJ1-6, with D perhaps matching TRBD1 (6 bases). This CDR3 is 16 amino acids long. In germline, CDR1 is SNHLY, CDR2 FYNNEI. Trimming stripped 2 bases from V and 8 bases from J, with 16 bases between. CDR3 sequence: CASSELRTDSDSPLHF. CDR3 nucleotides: TGTGCCAGCAGTGAATTACGGACAGACAGTGATTCACCCCTCCACTTT.

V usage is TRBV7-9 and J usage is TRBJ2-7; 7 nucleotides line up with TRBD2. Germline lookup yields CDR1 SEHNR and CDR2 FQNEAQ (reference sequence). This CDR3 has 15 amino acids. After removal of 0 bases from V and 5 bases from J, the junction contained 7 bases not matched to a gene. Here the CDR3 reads CASSLAVGRLDEQYF. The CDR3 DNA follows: TGTGCCAGCAGCTTAGCGGTCGGGAGGCTCGACGAGCAGTACTTC.

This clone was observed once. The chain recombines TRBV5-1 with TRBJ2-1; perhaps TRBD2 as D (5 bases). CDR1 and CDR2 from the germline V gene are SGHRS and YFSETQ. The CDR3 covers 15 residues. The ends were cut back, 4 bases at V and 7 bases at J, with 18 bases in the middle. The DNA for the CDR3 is TGCGCCAGCAGCGTAGGCGATTCTTCGGGAAATGAGCAGTTCTTC. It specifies CASSVGDSSGNEQFF. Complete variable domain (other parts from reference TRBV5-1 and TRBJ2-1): KAGVTQTPRYLIKTRGQQVTLSCSPISGHRSVSWYQQTPGQGLQFLFEYFSETQRNKGNFPGRFSGRQFSNSRSEMNVSTLELGDSALYLCASSVGDSSGNEQFFGPGTRLTVL.

The CDR3 coding sequence is TGTGCCAGCAGTTTATCGATAGAGGGGAACACTGAAGCTTTCTTT. It is translated as CASSLSIEGNTEAFF. The V gene is TRBV27, the J gene TRBJ1-1; D is ambiguous. Germline lookup yields CDR1 MNHEY and CDR2 SMNVEV (reference sequence). The V and J ends lost 0 bases and 1 base respectively, with 9 bases between them. This CDR3 comprises 15 residues.

The CDR3 sequence: CASSLVVGPDEQFF. CDR3 in DNA: TGTGCCAGCAGCTTAGTAGTGGGCCCGGATGAGCAGTTCTTC. This chain uses TRBV7-6 with TRBJ2-1, with D unclear. V was pared by 1 base and J by 8 bases, with 12 bases between. Germline CDR1 is SGHVS and CDR2 is FNYEAQ. This CDR3 region has 14 residues.

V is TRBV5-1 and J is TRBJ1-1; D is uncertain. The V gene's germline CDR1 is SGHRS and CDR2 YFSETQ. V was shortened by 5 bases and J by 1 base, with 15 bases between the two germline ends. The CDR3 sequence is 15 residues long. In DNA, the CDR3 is TGCGCCAGCAGTTCCCTAGAGGCGGGGAACACTGAAGCTTTCTTT. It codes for CASSSLEAGNTEAFF.

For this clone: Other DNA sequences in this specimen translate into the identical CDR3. As DNA, the CDR3 is TGCAGCGTTGAAGATCAGTCCTACGAGCAGTACTTC. This gives the protein CSVEDQSYEQYF. The chain links TRBV29-1 to TRBJ2-7; D gene ambiguous. V was clipped by 0 bases and J by 1 base, with 4 bases between them. Germline CDR1 SQVTM, CDR2 ANQGSEA. This CDR3 has 12 amino acids.

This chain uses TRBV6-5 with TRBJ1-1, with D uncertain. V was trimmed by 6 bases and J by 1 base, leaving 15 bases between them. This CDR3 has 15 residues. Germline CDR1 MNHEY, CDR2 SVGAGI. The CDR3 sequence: CASSLSQSGNTEAFF. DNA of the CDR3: TGTGCCAGCAGCCTTTCCCAGTCGGGGAACACTGAAGCTTTCTTT.

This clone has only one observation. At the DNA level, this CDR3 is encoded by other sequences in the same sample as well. The chain's CDR3 is CASSQVAGEETQYF. The CDR3 nucleotides are TGCGCCAGCAGCCAAGTAGCGGGGGAAGAGACCCAGTACTTC. The V gene is TRBV4-1, the J gene TRBJ2-5, with TRBD2 matching over 9 bases. J lost 3 bases, V lost 1 base, and 0 bases had no gene match. In germline, CDR1 is MGHRA, CDR2 YSYEKL. The CDR3 length is 14 residues.

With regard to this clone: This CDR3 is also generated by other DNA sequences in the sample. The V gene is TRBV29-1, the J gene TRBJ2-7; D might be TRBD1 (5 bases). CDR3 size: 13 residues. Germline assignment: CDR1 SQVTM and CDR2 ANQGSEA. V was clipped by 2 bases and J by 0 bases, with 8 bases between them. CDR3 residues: CSVETGSSYEQYF. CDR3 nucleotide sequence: TGCAGCGTTGAAACAGGAAGCTCCTACGAGCAGTACTTC.

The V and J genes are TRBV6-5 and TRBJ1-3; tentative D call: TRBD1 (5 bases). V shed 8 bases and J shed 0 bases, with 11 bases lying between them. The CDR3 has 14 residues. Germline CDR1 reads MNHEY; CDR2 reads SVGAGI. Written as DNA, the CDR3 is TGTGCCAGCTCTGGAACAGGCTCTGGAAACACCATATATTTT. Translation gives CASSGTGSGNTIYF.

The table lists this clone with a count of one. The CDR3 here is CASSFSRNYNTGELFF. CDR3 bases: TGTGCCAGCAGCTTTAGCAGAAACTATAACACCGGGGAGCTGTTTTTT. The V gene is TRBV7-6, the J gene TRBJ2-2; D is undetermined. This CDR3 is 16 amino acids long. Looked up from germline, CDR1 is SGHVS and CDR2 is FNYEAQ. The V and J ends lost 3 bases and 2 bases respectively, with 13 bases between them.

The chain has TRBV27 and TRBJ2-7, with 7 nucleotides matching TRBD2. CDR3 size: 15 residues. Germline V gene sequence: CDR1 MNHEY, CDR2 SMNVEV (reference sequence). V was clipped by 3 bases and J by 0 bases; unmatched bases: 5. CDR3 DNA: TGTGCCAGCAGTTTTGGAGCGGGAAGCTCCTACGAGCAGTACTTC. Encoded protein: CASSFGAGSSYEQYF.

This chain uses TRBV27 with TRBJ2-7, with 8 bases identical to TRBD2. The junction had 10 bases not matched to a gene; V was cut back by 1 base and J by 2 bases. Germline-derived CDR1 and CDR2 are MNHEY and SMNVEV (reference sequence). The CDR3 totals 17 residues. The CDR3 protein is CASSLLSRRGETYEQYF. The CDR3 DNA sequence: TGTGCCAGCAGTTTATTGTCCCGGCGGGGGGAAACCTACGAGCAGTACTTC.

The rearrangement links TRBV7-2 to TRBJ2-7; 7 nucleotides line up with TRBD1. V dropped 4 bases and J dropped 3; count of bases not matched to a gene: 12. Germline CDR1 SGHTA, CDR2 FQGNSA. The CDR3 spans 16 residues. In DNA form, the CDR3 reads TGTGCCAGCAGCTCCTCCCCACAGGGGCGCCACTACGAGCAGTACTTC. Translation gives CASSSSPQGRHYEQYF.

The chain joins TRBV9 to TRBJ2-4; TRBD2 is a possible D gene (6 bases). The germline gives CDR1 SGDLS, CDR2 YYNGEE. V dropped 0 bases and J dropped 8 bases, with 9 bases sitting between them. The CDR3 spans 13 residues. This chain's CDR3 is CASSVVPGDIQYF. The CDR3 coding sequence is TGTGCCAGCAGCGTAGTTCCGGGGGACATTCAGTACTTC.

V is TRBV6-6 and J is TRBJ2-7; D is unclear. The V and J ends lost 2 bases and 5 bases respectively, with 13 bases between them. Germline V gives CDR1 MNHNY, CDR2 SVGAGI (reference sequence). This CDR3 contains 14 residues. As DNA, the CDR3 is TGTGCCAGCAGTTACCAACCAATTCCAGACGAGCAGTACTTC. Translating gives CASSYQPIPDEQYF.

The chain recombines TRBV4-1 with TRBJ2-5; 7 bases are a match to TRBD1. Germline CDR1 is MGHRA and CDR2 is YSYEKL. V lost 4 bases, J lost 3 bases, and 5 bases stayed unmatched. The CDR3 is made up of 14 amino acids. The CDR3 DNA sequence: TGCGCCAGCAGCCCCCGACAGGGAGAAGAGACCCAGTACTTC. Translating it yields CASSPRQGEETQYF.

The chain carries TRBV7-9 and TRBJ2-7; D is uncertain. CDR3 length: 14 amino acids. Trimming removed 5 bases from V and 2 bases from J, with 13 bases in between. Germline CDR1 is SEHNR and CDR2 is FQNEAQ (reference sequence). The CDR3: CASSRPQSTYEQYF. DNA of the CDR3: TGTGCCAGCAGCCGGCCCCAATCGACCTACGAGCAGTACTTC.

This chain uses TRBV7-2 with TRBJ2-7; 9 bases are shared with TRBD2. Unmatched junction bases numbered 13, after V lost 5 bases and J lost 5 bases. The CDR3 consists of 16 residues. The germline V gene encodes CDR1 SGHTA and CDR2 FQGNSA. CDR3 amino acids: CASSPPLAGKLDEQYF. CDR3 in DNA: TGTGCCAGCAGCCCCCCCCTAGCGGGAAAGTTGGACGAGCAGTACTTC.